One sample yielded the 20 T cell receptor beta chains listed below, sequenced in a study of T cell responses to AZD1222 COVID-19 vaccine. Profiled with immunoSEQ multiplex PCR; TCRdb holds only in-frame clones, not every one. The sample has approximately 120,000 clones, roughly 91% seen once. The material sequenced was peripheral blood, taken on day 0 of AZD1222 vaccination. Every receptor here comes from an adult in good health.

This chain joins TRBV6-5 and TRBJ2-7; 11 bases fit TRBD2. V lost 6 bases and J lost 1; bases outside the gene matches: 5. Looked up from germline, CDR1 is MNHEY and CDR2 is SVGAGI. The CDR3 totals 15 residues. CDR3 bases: TGTGCCAGCAGACCTAGCGGGGGGTTGTCCTACGAGCAGTACTTC. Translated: CASRPSGGLSYEQYF.

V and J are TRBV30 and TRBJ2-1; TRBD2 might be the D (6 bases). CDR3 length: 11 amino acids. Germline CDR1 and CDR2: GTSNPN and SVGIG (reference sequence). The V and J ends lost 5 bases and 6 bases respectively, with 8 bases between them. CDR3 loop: CAWWGGNEQFF. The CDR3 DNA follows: TGTGCCTGGTGGGGAGGCAATGAGCAGTTCTTC.

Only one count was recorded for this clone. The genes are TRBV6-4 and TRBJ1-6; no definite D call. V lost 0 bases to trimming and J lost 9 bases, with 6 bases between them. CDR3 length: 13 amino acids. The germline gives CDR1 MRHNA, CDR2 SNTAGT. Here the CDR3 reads CASSDSMGSPLHF. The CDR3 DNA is TGTGCCAGCAGTGACTCGATGGGTTCACCCCTCCACTTT.

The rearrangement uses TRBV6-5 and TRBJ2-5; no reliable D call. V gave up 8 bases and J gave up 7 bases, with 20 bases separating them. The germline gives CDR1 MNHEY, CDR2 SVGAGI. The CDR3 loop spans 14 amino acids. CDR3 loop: CASASSRSFRTQYF. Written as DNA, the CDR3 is TGTGCCAGCGCCTCCTCCAGGAGTTTTAGGACCCAGTACTTC.

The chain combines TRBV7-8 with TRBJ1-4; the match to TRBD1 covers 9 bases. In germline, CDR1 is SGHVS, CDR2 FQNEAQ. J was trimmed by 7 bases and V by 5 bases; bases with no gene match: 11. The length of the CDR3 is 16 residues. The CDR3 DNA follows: TGTGCCAGCAGCACAAGAACAGGGGGCGCGGGTGAAAAACTGTTTTTT. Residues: CASSTRTGGAGEKLFF.

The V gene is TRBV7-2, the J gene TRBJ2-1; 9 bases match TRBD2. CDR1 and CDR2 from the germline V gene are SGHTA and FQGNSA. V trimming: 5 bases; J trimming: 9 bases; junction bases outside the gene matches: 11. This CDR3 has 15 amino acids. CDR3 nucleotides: TGTGCCAGCAGCGCGAGCGGGGGGACCATCAGTGAGCAGTTCTTC. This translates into CASSASGGTISEQFF.

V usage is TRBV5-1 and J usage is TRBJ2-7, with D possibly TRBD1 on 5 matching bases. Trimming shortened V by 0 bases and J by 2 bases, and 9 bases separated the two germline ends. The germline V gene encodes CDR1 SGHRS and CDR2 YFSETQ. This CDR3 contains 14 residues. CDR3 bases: TGCGCCAGCAGCTTGGTGGACAACGCCTACGAGCAGTACTTC. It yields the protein CASSLVDNAYEQYF.

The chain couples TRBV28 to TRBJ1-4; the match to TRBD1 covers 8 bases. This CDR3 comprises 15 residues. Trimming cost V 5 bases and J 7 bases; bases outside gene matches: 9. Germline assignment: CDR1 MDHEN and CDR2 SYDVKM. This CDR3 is CASSRPQGEGEKLFF. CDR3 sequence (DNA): TGTGCCAGCAGTCGCCCACAGGGGGAGGGTGAAAAACTGTTTTTT.

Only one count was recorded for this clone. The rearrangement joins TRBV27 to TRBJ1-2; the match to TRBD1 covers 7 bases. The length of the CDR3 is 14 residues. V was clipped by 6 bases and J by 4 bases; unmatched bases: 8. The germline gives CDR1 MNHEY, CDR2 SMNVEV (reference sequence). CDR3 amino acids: CASRQTGLGYGYTF. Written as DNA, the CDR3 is TGTGCCAGCAGGCAGACAGGGTTGGGCTATGGCTACACCTTC.

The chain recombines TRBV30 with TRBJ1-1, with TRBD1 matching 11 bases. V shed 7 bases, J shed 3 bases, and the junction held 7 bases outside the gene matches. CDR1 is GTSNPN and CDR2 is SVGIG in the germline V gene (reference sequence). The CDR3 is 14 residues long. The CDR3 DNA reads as TGTGCCTCGGAATCGGGACAGGGGGACACTGAAGCTTTCTTT. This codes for CASESGQGDTEAFF.

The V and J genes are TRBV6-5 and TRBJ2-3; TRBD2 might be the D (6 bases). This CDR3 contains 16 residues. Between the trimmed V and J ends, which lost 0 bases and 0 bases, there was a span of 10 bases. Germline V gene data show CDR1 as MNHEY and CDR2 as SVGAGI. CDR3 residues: CASSYSGGLSTDTQYF. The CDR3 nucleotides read TGTGCCAGCAGTTACTCGGGGGGACTCAGCACAGATACGCAGTATTTT.

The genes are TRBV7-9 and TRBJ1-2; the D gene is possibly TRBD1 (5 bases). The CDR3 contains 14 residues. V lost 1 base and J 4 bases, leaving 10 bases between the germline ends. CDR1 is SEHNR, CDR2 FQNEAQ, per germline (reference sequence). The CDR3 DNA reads TGTGCCAGCAGCTTAGGACAGACCCGCTATGGCTACACCTTC. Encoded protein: CASSLGQTRYGYTF.

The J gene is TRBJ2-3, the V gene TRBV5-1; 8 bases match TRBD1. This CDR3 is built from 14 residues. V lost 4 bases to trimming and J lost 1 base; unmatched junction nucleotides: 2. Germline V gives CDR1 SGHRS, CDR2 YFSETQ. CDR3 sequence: CASSGGQGTDTQYF. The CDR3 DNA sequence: TGCGCCAGCAGCGGGGGACAGGGCACAGATACGCAGTATTTT.

CDR3 protein: CASESSSYNEQFF. DNA of the CDR3: TGTGCCTCGGAATCGAGCTCCTACAATGAGCAGTTCTTC. The chain links TRBV10-3 to TRBJ2-1; no clear D. The CDR3 extends over 13 amino acids. V lost 11 bases and J lost 0, with 11 bases in between. CDR1 and CDR2 from the germline V gene are ENHRY and SYGVKD.

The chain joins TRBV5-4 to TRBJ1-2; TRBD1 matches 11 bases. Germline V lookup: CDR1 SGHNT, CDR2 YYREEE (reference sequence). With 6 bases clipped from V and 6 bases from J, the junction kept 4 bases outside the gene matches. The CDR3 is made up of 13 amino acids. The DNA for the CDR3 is TGTGCCAGCACCTGGACAGGGGGCGATGGCTACACCTTC. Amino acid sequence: CASTWTGGDGYTF. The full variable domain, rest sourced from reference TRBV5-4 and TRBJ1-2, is ETGVTQSPTHLIKTRGQQVTLRCSSQSGHNTVSWYQQALGQGPQFIFQYYREEENGRGNFPPRFSGLQFPNYSSELNVNALELDDSALYLCASTWTGGDGYTFGSGTRLTVV.

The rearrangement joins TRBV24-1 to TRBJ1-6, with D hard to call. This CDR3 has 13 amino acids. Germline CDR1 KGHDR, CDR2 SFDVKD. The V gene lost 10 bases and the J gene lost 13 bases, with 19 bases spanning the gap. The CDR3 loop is CATRSPAPRPLHF. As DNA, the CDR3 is TGTGCCACGAGATCTCCGGCGCCGAGGCCCCTCCACTTT.

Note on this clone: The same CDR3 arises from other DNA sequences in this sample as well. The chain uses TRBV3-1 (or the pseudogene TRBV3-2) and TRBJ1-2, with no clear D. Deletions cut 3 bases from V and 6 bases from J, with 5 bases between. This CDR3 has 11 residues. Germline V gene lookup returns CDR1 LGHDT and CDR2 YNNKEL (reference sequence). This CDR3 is CASSQVDGYTF. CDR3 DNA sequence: TGTGCCAGCAGCCAGGTCGATGGCTACACCTTC.

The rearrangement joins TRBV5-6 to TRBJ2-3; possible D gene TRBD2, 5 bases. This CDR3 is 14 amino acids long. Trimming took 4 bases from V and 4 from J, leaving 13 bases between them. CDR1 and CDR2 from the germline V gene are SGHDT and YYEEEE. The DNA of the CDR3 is TGTGCCAGCAGCCCCGGAACCGGGGCAGATACGCAGTATTTT. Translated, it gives CASSPGTGADTQYF.

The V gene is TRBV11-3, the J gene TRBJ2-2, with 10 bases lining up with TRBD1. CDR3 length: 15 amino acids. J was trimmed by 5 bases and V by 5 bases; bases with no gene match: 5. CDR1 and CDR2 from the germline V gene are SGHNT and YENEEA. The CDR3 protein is CASSPRTGGTGELFF. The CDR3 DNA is TGTGCCAGCAGCCCCCGGACAGGGGGGACCGGGGAGCTGTTTTTT.

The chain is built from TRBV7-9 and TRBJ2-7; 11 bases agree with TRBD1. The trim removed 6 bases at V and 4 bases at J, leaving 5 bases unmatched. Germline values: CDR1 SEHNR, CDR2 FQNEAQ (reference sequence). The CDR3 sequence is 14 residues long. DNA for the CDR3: TGTGCCAGCAGTGGTGGGGACAGGGGGTACGAGCAGTACTTC. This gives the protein CASSGGDRGYEQYF.